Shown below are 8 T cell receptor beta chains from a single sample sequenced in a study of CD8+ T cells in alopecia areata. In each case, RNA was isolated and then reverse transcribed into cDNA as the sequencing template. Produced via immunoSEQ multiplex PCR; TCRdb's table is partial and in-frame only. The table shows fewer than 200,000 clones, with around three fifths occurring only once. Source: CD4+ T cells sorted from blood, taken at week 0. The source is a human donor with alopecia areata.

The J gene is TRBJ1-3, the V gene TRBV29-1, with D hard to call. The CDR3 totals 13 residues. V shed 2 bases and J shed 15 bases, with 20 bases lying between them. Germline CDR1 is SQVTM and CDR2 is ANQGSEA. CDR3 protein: CSVESSNSDNAYF. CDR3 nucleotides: TGCAGCGTTGAATCCTCCAATTCCGACAACGCATATTTT.

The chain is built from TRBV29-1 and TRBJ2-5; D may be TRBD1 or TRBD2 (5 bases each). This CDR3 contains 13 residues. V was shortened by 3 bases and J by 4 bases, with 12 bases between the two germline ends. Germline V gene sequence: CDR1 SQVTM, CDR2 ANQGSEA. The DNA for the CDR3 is TGCAGCGTTGAGGCCGGGACCACAGAGACCCAGTACTTC. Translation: CSVEAGTTETQYF.

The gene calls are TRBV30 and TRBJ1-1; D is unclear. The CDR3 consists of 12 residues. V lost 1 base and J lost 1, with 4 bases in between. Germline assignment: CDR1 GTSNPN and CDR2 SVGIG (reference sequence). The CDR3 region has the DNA TGTGCCTGGAGTGCTTGGAACACTGAAGCTTTCTTT. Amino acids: CAWSAWNTEAFF. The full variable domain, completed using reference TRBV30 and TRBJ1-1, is SQTIHQWPATLVQPVGSPLSLECTVEGTSNPNLYWYRQAAGRGLQLLFYSVGIGQISSEVPQNLSASRPQDRQFILSSKKLLLSDSGFYLCAWSAWNTEAFFGQGTRLTVV.

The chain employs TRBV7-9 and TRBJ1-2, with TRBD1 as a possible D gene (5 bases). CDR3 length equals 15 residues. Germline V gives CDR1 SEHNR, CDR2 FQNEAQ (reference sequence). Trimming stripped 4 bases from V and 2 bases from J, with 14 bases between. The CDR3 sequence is CASSSFEGTNYGYTF. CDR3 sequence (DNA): TGTGCCAGCAGCTCTTTTGAGGGGACCAACTATGGCTACACCTTC. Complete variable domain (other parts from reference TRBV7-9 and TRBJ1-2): DTGVSQNPRHKITKRGQNVTFRCDPISEHNRLYWYRQTLGQGPEFLTYFQNEAQLEKSRLLSDRFSAERPKGSFSTLEIQRTEQGDSAMYLCASSSFEGTNYGYTFGSGTRLTVV.

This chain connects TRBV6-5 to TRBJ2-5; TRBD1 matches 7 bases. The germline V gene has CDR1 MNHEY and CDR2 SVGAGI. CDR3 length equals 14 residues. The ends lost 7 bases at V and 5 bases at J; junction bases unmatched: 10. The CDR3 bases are TGTGCCAGCATCTTCGACAGGGTGTCGGAGACCCAGTACTTC. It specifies CASIFDRVSETQYF.

DNA of the CDR3: TGTGCCAGCAGTGAACGGGCAGCTACTTATGGCTACACCTTC. Protein sequence: CASSERAATYGYTF. The rearrangement links TRBV6-1 to TRBJ1-2; no definite D call. CDR3 length: 14 amino acids. The germline CDR1 and CDR2 sequences are MNHNS and SASEGT. Trimming removed 2 bases from V and 5 bases from J, with 12 bases in between.

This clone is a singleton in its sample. CDR3 in DNA: TGCGCCAGCAGCCAAATCAAGGGGGGCGGCGGCTACACCTTC. This translates into CASSQIKGGGGYTF. The chain employs TRBV4-1 and TRBJ1-2, with D perhaps TRBD1 (6 bases). V lost 2 bases and J 8 bases, leaving 15 bases between the germline ends. The CDR3 runs to 14 residues. CDR1 is MGHRA and CDR2 is YSYEKL in the germline V gene.

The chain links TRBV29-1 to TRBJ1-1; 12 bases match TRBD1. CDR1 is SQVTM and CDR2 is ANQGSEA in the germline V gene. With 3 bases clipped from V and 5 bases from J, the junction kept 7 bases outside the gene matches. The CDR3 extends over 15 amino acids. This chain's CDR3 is CSVDGTGGLKTEAFF. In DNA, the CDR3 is TGCAGCGTTGACGGGACAGGGGGCTTAAAAACTGAAGCTTTCTTT. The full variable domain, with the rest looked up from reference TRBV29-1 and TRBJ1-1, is SAVISQKPSRDICQRGTSLTIQCQVDSQVTMMFWYRQQPGQSLTLIATANQGSEATYESGFVIDKFPISRPNLTFSTLTVSNMSPEDSSIYLCSVDGTGGLKTEAFFGQGTRLTVV.